One sample yielded the 7 T cell receptor beta chains listed below, sequenced in a study of T cell responses to AZD1222 COVID-19 vaccine. Clones were read by immunoSEQ multiplex PCR, and TCRdb kept only the in-frame ones, dropping some. The table has about 140,000 clones, 93% seen once. Source: peripheral blood, taken on day 0 of AZD1222 vaccination. These receptors originate from an adult in good health.

The chain links TRBV9 to TRBJ1-1, with TRBD1 identical over 7 bases. The CDR3 consists of 13 residues. Germline V gene sequence: CDR1 SGDLS, CDR2 YYNGEE. The J segment lost 3 bases and the V segment lost 3 bases, leaving 2 bases of the junction unmatched. CDR3 in amino acids: CASSARGDTEAFF. The CDR3 DNA is TGTGCCAGCAGCGCCAGGGGGGACACTGAAGCTTTCTTT.

The chain combines TRBV2 with TRBJ1-6; perhaps TRBD1 as D (5 bases). Looked up from germline, CDR1 is SNHLY and CDR2 is FYNNEI. V dropped 5 bases and J dropped 7 bases, with 12 bases sitting between them. This CDR3 region has 14 residues. CDR3 in amino acids: CASSKSWDNSPLHF. In DNA form, the CDR3 reads TGTGCCAGCAGTAAATCCTGGGACAATTCACCCCTCCACTTT.

This clone was seen once. V is TRBV18 and J is TRBJ2-7, with D tentatively TRBD1 or TRBD2 (5 bases each). Deletions cut 4 bases from V and 5 bases from J, with 27 bases between. Germline-derived CDR1 and CDR2 are KGHSH and LQKENI. This CDR3 has 18 amino acids. CDR3 sequence: CASSLFGGPGSQTDEQYF. In nucleotides, the CDR3 is TGTGCCAGCTCACTGTTTGGGGGACCGGGTAGTCAGACGGACGAGCAGTACTTC.

This chain links TRBV7-8 with TRBJ2-2; D could derive from TRBD1 or TRBD2 (6 bases each). Trimming removed 7 bases from V and 4 bases from J, with 16 bases in between. Germline CDR1 is SGHVS and CDR2 is FQNEAQ. This CDR3 spans 15 amino acids. CDR3 in amino acids: CASIETGAGTGELFF. In DNA, the CDR3 is TGTGCCAGCATCGAGACGGGGGCTGGCACCGGGGAGCTGTTTTTT.

This chain joins TRBV3-1 (or the pseudogene TRBV3-2) and TRBJ1-1, with D perhaps matching TRBD1 (6 bases). The CDR3 extends over 14 amino acids. The germline gives CDR1 LGHDT, CDR2 YNNKEL (reference sequence). V dropped 2 bases and J dropped 7 bases, with 14 bases sitting between them. CDR3 sequence: CASSQSQGLGEAFF. In DNA, the CDR3 is TGTGCCAGCAGCCAAAGTCAGGGGCTCGGTGAAGCTTTCTTT.

A single count supports this clone. V gene TRBV7-2 combines with J gene TRBJ1-2; D call uncertain. The CDR3 covers 16 residues. Trimming removed 6 bases at V and 0 bases at J, with 17 bases between. Germline V lookup: CDR1 SGHTA, CDR2 FQGNSA. CDR3 amino acids: CASRSREGAANYGYTF. In DNA form, the CDR3 reads TGTGCCAGCAGGTCAAGAGAGGGAGCGGCTAACTATGGCTACACCTTC.

J is TRBJ2-7 and V is TRBV4-3; 10 bases line up with TRBD2. With V trimmed by 2 bases and J by 2 bases, 9 bases remained unmatched. CDR1 is LGHNA and CDR2 is YSLEER in the germline V gene. The CDR3 has 17 amino acids. The CDR3 sequence: CASSQFSSGGGTYEQYF. In nucleotides, the CDR3 is TGCGCCAGCAGCCAATTCTCTAGCGGGGGCGGTACCTACGAGCAGTACTTC.